The rows below give T cell receptor beta chains drawn from one sample of a study of cytomegalovirus exposure and HLA in healthy donors. Produced via immunoSEQ multiplex PCR; TCRdb's table is partial and in-frame only. Of 150,000 to 200,000 clones in the sample, approximately 85% are singletons; the top ten hold almost 1.5%. Sequencing input: PBMCs. The origin of the receptors is a woman under 30 in good health and CMV-seronegative. Both conserved end residues are part of each CDR3. The D gene is left open where the match is weak. Only part of the rows carry a size: once, few, many, or a class if the clone is expanded.

clone size	J gene	CDR3 length	D gene	V gene	CDR3 protein	CDR3 DNA
once	TRBJ2-1	17	TRBD2	TRBV5-1	CASSPMTSGRSYNEQFF	TGCGCCAGCAGCCCGATGACTAGCGGGAGATCCTACAATGAGCAGTTCTTC
.	TRBJ2-7	18	TRBD2	TRBV7-2	CASSARRRGTSATYEQYF	TGTGCCAGCAGCGCCCGAAGGCGGGGGACTAGCGCCACCTACGAGCAGTACTTC
.	TRBJ1-4	14	.	TRBV6-1	CASSVQGEDEKLFF	TGTGCCAGCAGTGTACAGGGAGAGGATGAAAAACTGTTTTTT
.	TRBJ2-5	15	TRBD1	TRBV10-3	CAISGGTGVGETQYF	TGTGCCATCAGTGGCGGGACAGGGGTTGGTGAGACCCAGTACTTC
once	TRBJ2-2	16	TRBD1	TRBV27	CASSLRGTGNTGELFF	TGTGCCAGCAGTTTAAGGGGGACAGGGAACACCGGGGAGCTGTTTTTT
once	TRBJ2-4	20	TRBD1	TRBV5-1	CASSSPNTTGGMWNKNIQYF	TGCGCCAGCAGCTCCCCCAATACGACAGGGGGCATGTGGAACAAAAACATTCAGTACTTC
.	TRBJ1-3	14	.	TRBV6-1	CASSEAGRGNTIYF	TGTGCCAGCAGTGAAGCGGGCAGGGGAAACACCATATATTTT
.	TRBJ2-7	15	TRBD1	TRBV19	CASSVGQGAPYEQYF	TGTGCCAGTAGTGTCGGACAGGGGGCCCCCTACGAGCAGTACTTC
once	TRBJ1-2	12	.	TRBV29-1	CSVPRVRGGYTF	TGCAGCGTTCCCAGGGTCCGCGGTGGCTACACCTTC
.	TRBJ1-2	11	.	TRBV20-1	CSAPDSYGYTF	TGCAGTGCACCCGACAGCTATGGCTACACCTTC
few	TRBJ2-2	14	TRBD1	TRBV10-3	CAISAGQGVGELFF	TGTGCCATCAGTGCCGGACAGGGGGTCGGGGAGCTGTTTTTT
.	TRBJ2-6	18	.	TRBV11-2	CASSSIKTGYGGANVLTF	TGTGCCAGCAGCTCCATCAAAACAGGGTACGGTGGGGCCAACGTCCTGACTTTC
.	TRBJ2-2	17	TRBD1	TRBV7-3	CASSSTGADRSGGELFF	TGTGCCAGCAGCTCCACAGGGGCCGATCGTTCAGGCGGGGAGCTGTTTTTT
few	TRBJ1-1	16	TRBD1	TRBV9	CASSAGAGGRGTEAFF	TGTGCCAGCAGCGCAGGGGCAGGGGGTCGCGGCACTGAAGCTTTCTTT
few	TRBJ1-5	12	.	TRBV2	CASSGGDQPQHF	TGTGCCAGCAGTGGGGGAGATCAGCCCCAGCATTTT
.	TRBJ1-5	16	.	TRBV27	CASSERGGDRKQPQHF	TGTGCCAGCAGCGAGAGAGGAGGGGATCGAAAACAGCCCCAGCATTTT
.	TRBJ2-1	11	.	TRBV20-1	CSALWGHEQFF	TGCAGTGCTCTATGGGGCCATGAGCAGTTCTTC
.	TRBJ1-2	13	.	TRBV11-2	CASGGRANYGYTF	TGTGCCAGCGGTGGGAGGGCAAACTATGGCTACACCTTC
.	TRBJ2-7	12	.	TRBV7-2	CASSPSSYEQYF	TGTGCCAGCAGCCCGAGCTCCTACGAGCAGTACTTC
.	TRBJ2-7	15	.	TRBV5-6	CASSFSQVLSYEQYF	TGTGCCAGCAGCTTCTCCCAGGTATTGTCCTACGAGCAGTACTTC
.	TRBJ2-1	14	TRBD1	TRBV6-4	CASSDGQGANEQFF	TGTGCCAGCAGTGACGGACAGGGGGCGAATGAGCAGTTCTTC
once	TRBJ2-7	13	.	TRBV5-4	CASSGRTFAEQYF	TGTGCCAGCAGCGGACGGACATTCGCCGAGCAGTACTTC
.	TRBJ2-7	18	TRBD2	TRBV6-1	CASSVALAGGQLSYEQYF	TGTGCCAGCAGTGTCGCCCTAGCGGGGGGACAACTCTCCTACGAGCAGTACTTC
once	TRBJ2-5	16	TRBD2	TRBV11-2	CASSFSGSGRGETQYF	TGTGCCAGCAGCTTTTCCGGTAGCGGGAGGGGAGAGACCCAGTACTTC
.	TRBJ2-7	14	TRBD2	TRBV2	CASSKLAGGYEQYF	TGTGCCAGCAGTAAACTAGCGGGAGGCTACGAGCAGTACTTC
.	TRBJ2-7	14	TRBD1	TRBV5-4	CASSSQGVSGEQYF	TGTGCCAGCAGCTCACAGGGGGTCTCGGGCGAGCAGTACTTC
.	TRBJ2-1	15	TRBD1	TRBV19	CASSSGQGQNNEQFF	TGTGCCAGTAGTTCCGGACAGGGGCAGAACAATGAGCAGTTCTTC